The TCR beta chain described here comes from a study of T cell clones after liver transplantation. Turning to the study itself: Graft-donor-reactive sequences were compared with third-party-reactive TCRbeta sequences from pre-transplant mixed lymphocyte reactions. Study observations and caveats: Low donor cell numbers restricted donor-reactive repertoire measurement in two subjects.

This clone was seen only once. Its antigen is as yet unknown. V gave up 0 bases and J gave up 8 bases, with 14 bases separating them. This CDR3 contains 16 residues. Germline V gene lookup returns CDR1 MNHNY and CDR2 SVGAGI (reference sequence). Clones were read by immunoSEQ multiplex PCR, and TCRdb kept only the in-frame ones, dropping some. The profile shows some 59,000 clones, 71% of them singletons. This chain connects TRBV6-6 to TRBJ1-6; a possible D gene is TRBD1 (5 bases). The sequence came from a human donor who received a liver transplant. The sample in question was CD4+ T cells from blood, obtained before liver transplant. CDR3: CASSYSMGPRDSPLHF. Written as DNA, the CDR3 is TGTGCCAGCAGTTACTCGATGGGCCCCAGGGATTCACCCCTCCACTTT.